The next 7 T cell receptor beta chains were all read from a single sample in a study of blood T cell repertoires in COVID-19. Clones were sequenced by immunoSEQ multiplex PCR, and TCRdb holds only the in-frame ones, with some missing. Here the sample spans approximately 68,000 clones, approximately 91% being singletons. Sequencing was done on a sample of peripheral blood. These TCRs come from a man aged 65 to 85 with active or convalescent COVID-19.

The rearrangement links TRBV11-2 to TRBJ2-5; a possible D gene is TRBD2 (5 bases). V lost 3 bases and J 0 bases, leaving 14 bases between the germline ends. CDR3 length: 16 residues. Germline V gene data show CDR1 as SGHAT and CDR2 as FQNNGV. This chain's CDR3 is CASSLEVTTHQETQYF. In DNA form, the CDR3 reads TGTGCCAGCAGCTTGGAGGTGACTACCCACCAAGAGACCCAGTACTTC.

J is TRBJ1-2 and V is TRBV6-6; D unclear. This CDR3 comprises 14 residues. V lost 5 bases to trimming and J lost 0 bases, with 10 bases between them. Looked up from germline, CDR1 is MNHNY and CDR2 is SVGAGI (reference sequence). The CDR3 coding sequence is TGTGCCAGCAGTGACGACGGGGCTAACTATGGCTACACCTTC. Protein: CASSDDGANYGYTF.

This clone was observed a few times. The chain couples TRBV30 to TRBJ1-4; D unresolved. V was clipped by 4 bases and J by 4 bases, with 4 bases between them. Germline CDR1 reads GTSNPN; CDR2 reads SVGIG (reference sequence). The length of the CDR3 is 11 residues. CDR3 amino acids: CAWIFNEKLFF. The DNA of the CDR3 is TGTGCCTGGATATTTAATGAAAAACTGTTTTTT.

In its sample, this clone was seen a few times. This chain links TRBV5-1 with TRBJ2-7, with 9 bases identical to TRBD2. The junction had 14 bases not matched to a gene; V was cut back by 4 bases and J by 6 bases. CDR3 size: 16 residues. Per germline, CDR1 SGHRS and CDR2 YFSETQ. The CDR3 DNA is TGCGCCAGCAGCCCACTTTTGGCGGGAGGGATCGGCGAGCAGTACTTC. This sequence encodes CASSPLLAGGIGEQYF.

The chain couples TRBV14 to TRBJ2-1; 8 nucleotides match TRBD1. The V and J ends lost 2 bases and 4 bases, in that order; junction bases with no gene match: 1. CDR1 is SGHDN, CDR2 FVKESK, per germline. This CDR3 has 14 residues. The CDR3 protein is CASSQNRGYNEQFF. For the CDR3, the DNA is TGTGCCAGCAGCCAAAACAGGGGGTACAATGAGCAGTTCTTC.

The chain combines TRBV4-1 with TRBJ1-6; no clear D. V was pared by 0 bases and J by 10 bases, with 7 bases between. The CDR3 has 13 residues. CDR1 is MGHRA, CDR2 YSYEKL, per germline. Here the CDR3 DNA reads TGCGCCAGCAGCCAAGAGGCCCGATCACCCCTCCACTTT. It translates to CASSQEARSPLHF.

The V and J genes are TRBV9 and TRBJ2-5; TRBD2 aligns across 8 bases. The V segment lost 0 bases and the J segment 1 base; nucleotides outside the gene matches: 2. This CDR3 contains 15 residues. Germline-derived CDR1 and CDR2 are SGDLS and YYNGEE. The CDR3 DNA sequence: TGTGCCAGCAGCGTAGTCGGGAGGGCCCAAGAGACCCAGTACTTC. This translates into CASSVVGRAQETQYF.